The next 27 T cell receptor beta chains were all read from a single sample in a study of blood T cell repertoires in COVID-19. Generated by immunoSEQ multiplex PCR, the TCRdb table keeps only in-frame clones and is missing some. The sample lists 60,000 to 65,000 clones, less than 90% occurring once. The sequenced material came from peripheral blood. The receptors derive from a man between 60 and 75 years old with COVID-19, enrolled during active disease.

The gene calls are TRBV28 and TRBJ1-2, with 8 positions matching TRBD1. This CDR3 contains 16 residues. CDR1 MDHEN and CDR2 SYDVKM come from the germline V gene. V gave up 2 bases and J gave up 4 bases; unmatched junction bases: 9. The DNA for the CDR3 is TGTGCCAGCAGTTTAGGGGCCAGGGGGCGCGGCTATGGCTACACCTTC. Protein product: CASSLGARGRGYGYTF.

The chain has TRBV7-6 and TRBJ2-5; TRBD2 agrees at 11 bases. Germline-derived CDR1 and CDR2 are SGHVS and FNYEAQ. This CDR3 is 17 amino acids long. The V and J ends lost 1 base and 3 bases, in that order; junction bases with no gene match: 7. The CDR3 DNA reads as TGTGCCAGCAGCTTAGTAGCGGGGGGGCTTAGGAAAGAGACCCAGTACTTC. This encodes CASSLVAGGLRKETQYF.

This CDR3 reads CATVGGGLYNEQFF. The CDR3 region has the DNA TGTGCCACCGTAGGGGGGGGCCTTTACAATGAGCAGTTCTTC. The chain has TRBV19 and TRBJ2-1; a weak D match, TRBD2 (7 bases). The V end lost 10 bases, the J end lost 4 bases, and 17 bases lay between the germline ends. CDR1 and CDR2 from the germline V gene are LNHDA and SQIVND (reference sequence). This CDR3 is 14 amino acids long.

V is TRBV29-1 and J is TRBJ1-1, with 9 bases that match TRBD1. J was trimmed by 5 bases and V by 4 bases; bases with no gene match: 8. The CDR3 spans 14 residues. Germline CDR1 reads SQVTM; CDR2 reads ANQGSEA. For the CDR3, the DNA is TGCAGCGTTGTTGGACAGGGGTTTAGGACTGAAGCTTTCTTT. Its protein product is CSVVGQGFRTEAFF.

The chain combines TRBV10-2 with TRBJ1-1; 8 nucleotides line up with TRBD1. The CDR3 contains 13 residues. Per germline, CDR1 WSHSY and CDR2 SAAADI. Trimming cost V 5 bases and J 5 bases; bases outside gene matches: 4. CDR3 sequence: CASSRTGWTEAFF. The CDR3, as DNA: TGCGCCAGCAGTCGGACAGGGTGGACTGAAGCTTTCTTT.

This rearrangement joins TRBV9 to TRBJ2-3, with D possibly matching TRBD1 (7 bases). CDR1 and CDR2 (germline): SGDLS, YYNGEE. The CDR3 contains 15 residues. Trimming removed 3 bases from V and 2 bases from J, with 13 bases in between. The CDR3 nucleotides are TGTGCCAGCAGCGCCCGGGGGACAGACACAGATACGCAGTATTTT. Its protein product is CASSARGTDTDTQYF. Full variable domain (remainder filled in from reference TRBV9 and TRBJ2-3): DSGVTQTPKHLITATGQRVTLRCSPRSGDLSVYWYQQSLDQGLQFLIQYYNGEERAKGNILERFSAQQFPDLHSELNLSSLELGDSALYFCASSARGTDTDTQYFGPGTRLTVL.

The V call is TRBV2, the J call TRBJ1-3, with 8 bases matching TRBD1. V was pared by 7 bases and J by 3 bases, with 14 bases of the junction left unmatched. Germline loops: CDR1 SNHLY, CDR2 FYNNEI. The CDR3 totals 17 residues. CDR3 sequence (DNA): TGTGCCAGCATGGGCAGGGGGCAGACAGGTTTTGGAAACACCATATATTTT. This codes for CASMGRGQTGFGNTIYF.

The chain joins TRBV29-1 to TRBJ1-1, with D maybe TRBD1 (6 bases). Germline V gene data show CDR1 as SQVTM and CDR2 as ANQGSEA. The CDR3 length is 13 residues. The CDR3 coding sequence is TGCACCCAATCGGGGGGGCTCGACACTGAAGCTTTCTTT. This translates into CTQSGGLDTEAFF. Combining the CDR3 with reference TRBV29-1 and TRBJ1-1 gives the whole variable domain SAVISQKPSRDICQRGTSLTIQCQVDSQVTMMFWYRQQPGQSLTLIATANQGSEATYESGFVIDKFPISRPNLTFSTLTVSNMSPEDSSIYLCTQSGGLDTEAFFGQGTRLTVV.

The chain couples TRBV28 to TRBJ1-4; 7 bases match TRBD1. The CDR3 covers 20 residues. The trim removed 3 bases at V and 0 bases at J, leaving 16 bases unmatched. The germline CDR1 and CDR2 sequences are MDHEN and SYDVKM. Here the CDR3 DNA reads TGTGCCAGCAGTTTTCCCCTGGAGACAGGGCGGGCGACAACTAATGAAAAACTGTTTTTT. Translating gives CASSFPLETGRATTNEKLFF.

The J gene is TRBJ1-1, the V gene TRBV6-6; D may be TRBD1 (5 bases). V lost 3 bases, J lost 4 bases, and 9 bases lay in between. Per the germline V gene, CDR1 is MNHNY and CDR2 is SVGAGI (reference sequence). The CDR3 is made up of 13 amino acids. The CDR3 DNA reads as TGTGCCAGCAGTTATGGGGGGGTCACTGAAGCTTTCTTT. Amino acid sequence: CASSYGGVTEAFF.

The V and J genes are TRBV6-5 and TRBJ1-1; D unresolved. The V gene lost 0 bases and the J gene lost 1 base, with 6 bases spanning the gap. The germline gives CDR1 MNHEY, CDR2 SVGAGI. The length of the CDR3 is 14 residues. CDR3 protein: CASSYSYRNTEAFF. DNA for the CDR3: TGTGCCAGCAGTTACTCTTACAGGAACACTGAAGCTTTCTTT.

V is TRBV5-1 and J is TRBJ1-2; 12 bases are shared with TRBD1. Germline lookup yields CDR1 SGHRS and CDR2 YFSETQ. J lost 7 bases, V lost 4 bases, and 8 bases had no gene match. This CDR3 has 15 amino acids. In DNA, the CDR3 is TGCGCCAGCAGCCCGCCGGTGGGACAGGGGGCTGGCTACACCTTC. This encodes CASSPPVGQGAGYTF.

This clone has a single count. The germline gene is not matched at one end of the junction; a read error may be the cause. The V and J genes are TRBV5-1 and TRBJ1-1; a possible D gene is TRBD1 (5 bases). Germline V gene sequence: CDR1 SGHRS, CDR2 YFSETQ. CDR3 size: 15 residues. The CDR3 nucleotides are TGCGCCCGCAGCGGCGCGGCGGGGGGGAGGACTGAAGCTTTCTTT. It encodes CARSGAAGGRTEAFF.

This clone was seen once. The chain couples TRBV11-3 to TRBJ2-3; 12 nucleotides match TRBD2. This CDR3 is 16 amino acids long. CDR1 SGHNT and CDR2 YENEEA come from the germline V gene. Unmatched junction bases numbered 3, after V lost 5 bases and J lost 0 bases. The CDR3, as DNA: TGTGCCAGCAGCCAGGGGACTAGCGGGAGCACAGATACGCAGTATTTT. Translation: CASSQGTSGSTDTQYF.

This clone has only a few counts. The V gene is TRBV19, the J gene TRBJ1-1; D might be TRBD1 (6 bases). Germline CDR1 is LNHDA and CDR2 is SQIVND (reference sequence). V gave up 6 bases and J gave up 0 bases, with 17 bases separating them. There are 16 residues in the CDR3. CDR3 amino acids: CASSPGQTNMNTEAFF. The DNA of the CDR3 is TGTGCCAGTAGCCCCGGACAGACCAACATGAACACTGAAGCTTTCTTT.

The CDR3 loop reads CASTLLDRGTEAFF. The CDR3 DNA reads as TGTGCCAGCACCCTACTGGACAGGGGGACTGAAGCTTTCTTT. The chain employs TRBV11-2 and TRBJ1-1; 10 bases agree with TRBD1. CDR3 length equals 14 residues. V shed 7 bases and J 5 bases; nucleotides not matched to a gene: 7. Germline V CDR1 and CDR2: SGHAT, FQNNGV. Filled out from reference TRBV11-2 and TRBJ1-1, the complete variable domain reads EAGVAQSPRYKIIEKRQSVAFWCNPISGHATLYWYQQILGQGPKLLIQFQNNGVVDDSQLPKDRFSAERLKGVDSTLKIQPAKLEDSAVYLCASTLLDRGTEAFFGQGTRLTVV.

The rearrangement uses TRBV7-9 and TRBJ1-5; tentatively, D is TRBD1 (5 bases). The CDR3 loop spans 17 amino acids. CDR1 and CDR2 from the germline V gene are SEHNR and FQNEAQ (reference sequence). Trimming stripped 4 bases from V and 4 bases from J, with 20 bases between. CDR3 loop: CASSSDRVGLWNQPQHF. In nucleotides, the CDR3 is TGTGCCAGCAGCTCGGACCGAGTGGGGCTGTGGAATCAGCCCCAGCATTTT.

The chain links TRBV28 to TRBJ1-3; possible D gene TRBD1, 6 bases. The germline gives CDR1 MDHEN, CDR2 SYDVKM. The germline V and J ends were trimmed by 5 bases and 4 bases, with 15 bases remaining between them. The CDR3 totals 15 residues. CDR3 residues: CASSPVQGKGNTIYF. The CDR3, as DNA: TGTGCCAGCAGTCCAGTACAGGGAAAGGGAAACACCATATATTTT.

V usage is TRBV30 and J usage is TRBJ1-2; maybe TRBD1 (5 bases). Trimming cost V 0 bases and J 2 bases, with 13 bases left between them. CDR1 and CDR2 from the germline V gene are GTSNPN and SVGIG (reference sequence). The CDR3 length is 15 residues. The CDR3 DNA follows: TGTGCCTGGAGTGTAGGAGGGGTCGGGAACTATGGCTACACCTTC. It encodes CAWSVGGVGNYGYTF.

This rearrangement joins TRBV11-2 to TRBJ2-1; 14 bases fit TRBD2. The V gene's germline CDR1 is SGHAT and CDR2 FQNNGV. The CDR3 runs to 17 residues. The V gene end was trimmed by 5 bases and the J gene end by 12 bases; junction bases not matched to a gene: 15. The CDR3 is CASSAGLAGGLTMRQFF. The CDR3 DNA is TGTGCCAGCAGCGCAGGACTAGCGGGAGGCCTTACAATGAGGCAGTTCTTC.

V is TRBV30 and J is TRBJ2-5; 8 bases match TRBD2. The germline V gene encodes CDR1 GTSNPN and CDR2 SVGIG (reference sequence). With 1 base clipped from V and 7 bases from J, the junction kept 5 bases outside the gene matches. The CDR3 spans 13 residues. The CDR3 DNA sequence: TGTGCCTGGAGTGCAAGCGGGGGCGGGACCCAGTACTTC. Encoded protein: CAWSASGGGTQYF.

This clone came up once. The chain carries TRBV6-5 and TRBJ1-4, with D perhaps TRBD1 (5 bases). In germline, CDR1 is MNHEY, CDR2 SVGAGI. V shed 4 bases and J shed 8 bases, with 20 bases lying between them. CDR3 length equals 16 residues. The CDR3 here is CASSSQNPGIDEKLFF. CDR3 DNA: TGTGCCAGCAGTTCCCAAAACCCAGGGATAGACGAAAAACTGTTTTTT.

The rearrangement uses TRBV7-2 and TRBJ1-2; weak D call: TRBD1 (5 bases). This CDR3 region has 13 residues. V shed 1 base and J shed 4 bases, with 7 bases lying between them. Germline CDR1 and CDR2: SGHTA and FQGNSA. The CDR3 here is CASSLGQGYGYTF. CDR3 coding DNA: TGTGCCAGCAGCTTAGGCCAGGGCTATGGCTACACCTTC. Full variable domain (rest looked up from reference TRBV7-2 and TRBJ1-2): GAGVSQSPSNKVTEKGKDVELRCDPISGHTALYWYRQSLGQGLEFLIYFQGNSAPDKSGLPSDRFSAERTGGSVSTLTIQRTQQEDSAVYLCASSLGQGYGYTFGSGTRLTVV.

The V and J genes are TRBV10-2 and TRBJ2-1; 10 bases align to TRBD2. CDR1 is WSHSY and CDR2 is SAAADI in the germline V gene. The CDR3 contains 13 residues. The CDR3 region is CAGAGGRYNEQFF. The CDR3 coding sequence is TGCGCAGGAGCGGGAGGGAGATACAATGAGCAGTTCTTC.

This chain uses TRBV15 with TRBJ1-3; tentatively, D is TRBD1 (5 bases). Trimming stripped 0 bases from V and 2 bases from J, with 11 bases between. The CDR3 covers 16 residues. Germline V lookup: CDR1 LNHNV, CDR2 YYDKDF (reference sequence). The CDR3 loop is CATSRDTTGTGNTIYF. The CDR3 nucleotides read TGTGCCACCAGCAGAGATACAACAGGAACTGGAAACACCATATATTTT.

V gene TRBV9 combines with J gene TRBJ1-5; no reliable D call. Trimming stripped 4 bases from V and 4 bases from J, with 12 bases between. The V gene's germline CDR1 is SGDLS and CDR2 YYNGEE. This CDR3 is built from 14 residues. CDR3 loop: CASSPTPGNQPQHF. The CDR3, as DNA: TGTGCCAGCAGCCCGACGCCGGGGAATCAGCCCCAGCATTTT. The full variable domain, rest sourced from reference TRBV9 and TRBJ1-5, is DSGVTQTPKHLITATGQRVTLRCSPRSGDLSVYWYQQSLDQGLQFLIQYYNGEERAKGNILERFSAQQFPDLHSELNLSSLELGDSALYFCASSPTPGNQPQHFGDGTRLSIL.

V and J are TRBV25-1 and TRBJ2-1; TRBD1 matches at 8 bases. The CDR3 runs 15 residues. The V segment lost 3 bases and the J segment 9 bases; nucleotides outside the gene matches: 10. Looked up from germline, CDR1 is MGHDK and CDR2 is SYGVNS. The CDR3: CASSDPRLDRGEQFF. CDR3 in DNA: TGTGCCAGCAGTGACCCCCGACTAGACAGGGGTGAGCAGTTCTTC.